This T cell receptor beta chain is from a study of OX40 agonist ivuxolimab in advanced cancers. Study-wide results and caveats: Partial responders treated at 0.1-3.0 mg/kg exhibited clonal expansion among the lowest measured.

The protocol was immunoSEQ multiplex PCR, while the TCRdb copy is restricted to in-frame clones and leaves out a portion. The top ten clones hold 30% to 35% of a sample with nearly 35,000 clones, about 92% of them seen once. On this clone: Its antigen is undetermined.

The CDR3 runs to 17 residues. The J segment lost 8 bases and the V segment lost 4 bases, leaving 14 bases of the junction unmatched. Germline V gene sequence: CDR1 SGHDN, CDR2 FVKESK. Here the sequenced sample was CD4+ or CD8+ T cells sorted from blood, taken in a trial of the OX40 agonist ivuxolimab. This chain uses TRBV14 with TRBJ2-1; 10 bases are a match to TRBD1. The TCR sequence derives from an adult with an advanced solid tumor such as melanoma, head and neck, liver or kidney cancer. The CDR3 nucleotides are TGTGCCAGCAGCCCCCGACCGGGACAGGGGCTTAGGGATGAGCAGTTCTTC. It is translated as CASSPRPGQGLRDEQFF.